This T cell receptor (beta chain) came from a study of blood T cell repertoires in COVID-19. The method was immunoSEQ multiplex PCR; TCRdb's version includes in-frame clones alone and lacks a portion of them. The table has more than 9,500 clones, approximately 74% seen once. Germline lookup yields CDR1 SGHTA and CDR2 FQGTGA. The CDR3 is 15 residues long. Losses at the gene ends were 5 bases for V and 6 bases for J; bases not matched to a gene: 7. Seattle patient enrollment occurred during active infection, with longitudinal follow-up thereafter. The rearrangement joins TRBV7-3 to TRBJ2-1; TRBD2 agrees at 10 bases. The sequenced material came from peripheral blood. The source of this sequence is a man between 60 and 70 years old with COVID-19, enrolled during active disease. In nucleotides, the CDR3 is TGTGCCAGCAGCCCGAGCGGGAGGGCCTCCAATGAGCAGTTCTTC. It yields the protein CASSPSGRASNEQFF.